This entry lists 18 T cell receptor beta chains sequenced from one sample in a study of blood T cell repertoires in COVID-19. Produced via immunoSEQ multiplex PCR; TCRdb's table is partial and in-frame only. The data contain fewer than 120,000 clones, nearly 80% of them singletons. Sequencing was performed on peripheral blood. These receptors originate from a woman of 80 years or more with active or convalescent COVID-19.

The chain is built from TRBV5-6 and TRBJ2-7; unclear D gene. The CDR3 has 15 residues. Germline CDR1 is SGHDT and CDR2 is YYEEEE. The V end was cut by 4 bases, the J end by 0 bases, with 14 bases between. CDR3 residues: CASSRRLSLSYEQYF. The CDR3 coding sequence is TGTGCCAGCAGCCGCCGACTGAGCCTCTCCTACGAGCAGTACTTC.

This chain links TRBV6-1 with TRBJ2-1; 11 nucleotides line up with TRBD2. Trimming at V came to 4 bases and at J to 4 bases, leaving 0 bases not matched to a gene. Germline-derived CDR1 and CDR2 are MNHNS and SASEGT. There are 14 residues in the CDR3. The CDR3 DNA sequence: TGTGCCAGCAGTGTAGCGGGAGGGTACAATGAGCAGTTCTTC. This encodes CASSVAGGYNEQFF.

The CDR3 region has the DNA TGTGCCAGCAGCTCCAGGGGATATTACGAGCAGTACTTC. This encodes CASSSRGYYEQYF. The rearrangement uses TRBV13 and TRBJ2-7; maybe TRBD1 (6 bases). V was shortened by 4 bases and J by 4 bases, with 11 bases between the two germline ends. Germline lookup yields CDR1 PRHDT and CDR2 FYEKMQ (reference sequence). The CDR3 covers 13 residues.

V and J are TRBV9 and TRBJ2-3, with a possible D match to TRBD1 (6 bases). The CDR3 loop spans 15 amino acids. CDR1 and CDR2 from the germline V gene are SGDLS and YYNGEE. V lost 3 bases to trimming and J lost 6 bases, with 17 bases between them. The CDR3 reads CASSGIQARGDTQYF. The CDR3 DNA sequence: TGTGCCAGCAGCGGAATACAGGCTAGGGGGGATACGCAGTATTTT. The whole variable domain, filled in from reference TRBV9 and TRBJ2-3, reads DSGVTQTPKHLITATGQRVTLRCSPRSGDLSVYWYQQSLDQGLQFLIQYYNGEERAKGNILERFSAQQFPDLHSELNLSSLELGDSALYFCASSGIQARGDTQYFGPGTRLTVL.

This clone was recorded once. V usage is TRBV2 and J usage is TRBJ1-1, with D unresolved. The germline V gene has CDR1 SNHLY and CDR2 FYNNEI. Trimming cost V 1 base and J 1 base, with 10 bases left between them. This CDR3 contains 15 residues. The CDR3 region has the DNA TGTGCCAGCAGTGAAGTGGCAGCTAGGAACACTGAAGCTTTCTTT. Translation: CASSEVAARNTEAFF. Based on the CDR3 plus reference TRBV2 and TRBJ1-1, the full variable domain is EPEVTQTPSHQVTQMGQEVILRCVPISNHLYFYWYRQILGQKVEFLVSFYNNEISEKSEIFDDQFSVERPDGSNFTLKIRSTKLEDSAMYFCASSEVAARNTEAFFGQGTRLTVV.

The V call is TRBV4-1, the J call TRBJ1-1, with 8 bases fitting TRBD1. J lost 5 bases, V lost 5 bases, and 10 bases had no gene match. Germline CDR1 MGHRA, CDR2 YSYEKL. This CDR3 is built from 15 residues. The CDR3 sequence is CASSENRGSRTEAFF. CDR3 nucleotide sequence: TGCGCCAGCAGCGAAAACAGGGGGTCGAGGACTGAAGCTTTCTTT.

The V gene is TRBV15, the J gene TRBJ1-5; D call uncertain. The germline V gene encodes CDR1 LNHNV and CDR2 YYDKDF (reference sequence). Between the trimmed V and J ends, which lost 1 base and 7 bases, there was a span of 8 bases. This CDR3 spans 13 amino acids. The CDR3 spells CATSRVFSQPQHF. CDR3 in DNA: TGTGCCACCAGCAGAGTATTCTCCCAGCCCCAGCATTTT.

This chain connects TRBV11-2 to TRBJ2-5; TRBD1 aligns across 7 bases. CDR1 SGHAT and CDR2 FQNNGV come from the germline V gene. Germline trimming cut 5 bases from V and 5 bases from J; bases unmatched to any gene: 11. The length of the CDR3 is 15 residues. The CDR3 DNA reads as TGTGCCAGCAGCCCCAACAAGGGGGCATGGGAGACCCAGTACTTC. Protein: CASSPNKGAWETQYF.

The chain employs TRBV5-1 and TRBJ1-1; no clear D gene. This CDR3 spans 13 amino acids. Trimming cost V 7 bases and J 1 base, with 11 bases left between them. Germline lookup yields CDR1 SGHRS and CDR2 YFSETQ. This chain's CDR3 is CASAIAGNTEAFF. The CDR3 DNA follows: TGCGCCAGCGCCATAGCGGGGAACACTGAAGCTTTCTTT.

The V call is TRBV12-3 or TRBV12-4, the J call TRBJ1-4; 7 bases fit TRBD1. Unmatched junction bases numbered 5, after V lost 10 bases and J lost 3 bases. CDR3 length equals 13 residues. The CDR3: CATNRGSNEKLFF. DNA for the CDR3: TGTGCCACCAACAGGGGTTCTAATGAAAAACTGTTTTTT.

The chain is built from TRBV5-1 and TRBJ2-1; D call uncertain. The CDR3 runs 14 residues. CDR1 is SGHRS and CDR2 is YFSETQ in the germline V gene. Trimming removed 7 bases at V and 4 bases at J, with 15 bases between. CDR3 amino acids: CASSSHGVYNEQFF. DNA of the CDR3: TGCGCCAGCTCCTCACATGGAGTATACAATGAGCAGTTCTTC.

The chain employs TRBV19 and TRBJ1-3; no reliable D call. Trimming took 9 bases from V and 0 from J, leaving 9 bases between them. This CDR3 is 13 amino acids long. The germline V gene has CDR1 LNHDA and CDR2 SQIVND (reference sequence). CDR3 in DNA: TGTGCCAGCAAGCAGGTCTCTGGAAACACCATATATTTT. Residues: CASKQVSGNTIYF.

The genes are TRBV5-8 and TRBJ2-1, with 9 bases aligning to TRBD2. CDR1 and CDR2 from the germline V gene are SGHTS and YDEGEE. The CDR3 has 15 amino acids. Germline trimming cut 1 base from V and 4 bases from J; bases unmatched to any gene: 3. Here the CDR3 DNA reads TGTGCCAGCAGCTTGCGGACTAGCGCTTACAATGAGCAGTTCTTC. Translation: CASSLRTSAYNEQFF. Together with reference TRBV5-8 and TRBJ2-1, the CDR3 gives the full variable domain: EAGVTQSPTHLIKTRGQQATLRCSPISGHTSVYWYQQALGLGLQFLLWYDEGEERNRGNFPPRFSGRQFPNYSSELNVNALELEDSALYLCASSLRTSAYNEQFFGPGTRLTVL.

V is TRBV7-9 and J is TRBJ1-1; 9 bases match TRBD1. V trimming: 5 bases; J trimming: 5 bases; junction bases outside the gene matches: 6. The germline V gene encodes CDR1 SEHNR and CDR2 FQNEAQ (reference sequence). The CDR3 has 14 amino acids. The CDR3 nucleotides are TGTGCCAGCAGCAAACAGGGGGCTGGGACTGAAGCTTTCTTT. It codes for CASSKQGAGTEAFF.

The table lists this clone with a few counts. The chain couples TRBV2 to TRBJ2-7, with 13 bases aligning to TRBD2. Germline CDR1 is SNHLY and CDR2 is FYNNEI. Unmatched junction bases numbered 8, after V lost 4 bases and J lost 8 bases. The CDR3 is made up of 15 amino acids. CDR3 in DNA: TGTGCCAGCAGTGTCGGACTAGCGGGAGAGGTGAAGCAGTACTTC. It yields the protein CASSVGLAGEVKQYF.

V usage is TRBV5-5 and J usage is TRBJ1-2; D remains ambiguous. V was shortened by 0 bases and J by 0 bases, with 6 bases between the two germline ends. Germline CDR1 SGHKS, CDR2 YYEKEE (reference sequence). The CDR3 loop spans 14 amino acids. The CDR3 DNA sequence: TGTGCCAGCAGCTTGGACCGAGCTAACTATGGCTACACCTTC. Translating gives CASSLDRANYGYTF.

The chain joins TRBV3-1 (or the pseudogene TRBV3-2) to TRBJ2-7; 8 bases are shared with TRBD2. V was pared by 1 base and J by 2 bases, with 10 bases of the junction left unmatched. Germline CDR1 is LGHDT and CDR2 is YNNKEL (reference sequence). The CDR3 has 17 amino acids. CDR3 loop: CASSQAIVSGNAYEQYF. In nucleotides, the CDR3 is TGTGCCAGCAGCCAAGCGATTGTTAGCGGGAATGCCTACGAGCAGTACTTC.

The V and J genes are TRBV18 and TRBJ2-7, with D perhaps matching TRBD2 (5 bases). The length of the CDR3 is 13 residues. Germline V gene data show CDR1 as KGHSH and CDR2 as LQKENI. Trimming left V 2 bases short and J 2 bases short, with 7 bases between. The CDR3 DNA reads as TGTGCCAGCTCACCAGGGAGTACCTACGAGCAGTACTTC. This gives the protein CASSPGSTYEQYF.